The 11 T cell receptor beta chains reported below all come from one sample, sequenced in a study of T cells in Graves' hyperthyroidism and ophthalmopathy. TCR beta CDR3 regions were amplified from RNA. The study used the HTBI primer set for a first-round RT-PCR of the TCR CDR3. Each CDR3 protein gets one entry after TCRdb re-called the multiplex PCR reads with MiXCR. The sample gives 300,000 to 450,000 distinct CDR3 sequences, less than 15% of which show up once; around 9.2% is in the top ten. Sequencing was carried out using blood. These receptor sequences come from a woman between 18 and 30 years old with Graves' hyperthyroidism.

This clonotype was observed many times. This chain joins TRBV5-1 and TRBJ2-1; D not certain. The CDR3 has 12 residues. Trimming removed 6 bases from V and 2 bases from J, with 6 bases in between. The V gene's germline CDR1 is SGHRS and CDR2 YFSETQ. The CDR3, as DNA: TGCGCCAGCACCACTGCCTACAATGAGCAGTTCTTC. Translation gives CASTTAYNEQFF.

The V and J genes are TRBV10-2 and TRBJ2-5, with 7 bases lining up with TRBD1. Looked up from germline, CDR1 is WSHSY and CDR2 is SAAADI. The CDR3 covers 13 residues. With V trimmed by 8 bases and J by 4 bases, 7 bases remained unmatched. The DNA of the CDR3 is TGCGCCAGCCAACAGGGACAGATAGAGACCCAGTACTTC. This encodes CASQQGQIETQYF.

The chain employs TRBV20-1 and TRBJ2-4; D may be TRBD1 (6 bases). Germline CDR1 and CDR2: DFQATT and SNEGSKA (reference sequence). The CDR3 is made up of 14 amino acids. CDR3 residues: CSALLDSAPGIQYF. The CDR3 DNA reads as TGCAGCGCCCTCCTGGACAGTGCCCCAGGCATTCAGTACTTC.

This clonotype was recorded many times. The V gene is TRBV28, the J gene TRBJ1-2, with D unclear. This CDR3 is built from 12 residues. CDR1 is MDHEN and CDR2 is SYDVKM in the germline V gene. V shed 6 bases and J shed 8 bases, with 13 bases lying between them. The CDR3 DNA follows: TGTGCCAGCAGGAGCGGGGTCCCCGGCTACACCTTC. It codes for CASRSGVPGYTF.

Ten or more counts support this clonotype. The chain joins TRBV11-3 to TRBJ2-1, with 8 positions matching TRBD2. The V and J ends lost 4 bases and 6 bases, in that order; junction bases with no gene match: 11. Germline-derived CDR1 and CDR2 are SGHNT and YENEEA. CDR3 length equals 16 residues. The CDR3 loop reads CASSSLGGSGVNEQFF. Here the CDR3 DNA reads TGTGCCAGCAGCTCCCTAGGTGGTAGCGGGGTCAATGAGCAGTTCTTC.

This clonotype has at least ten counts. The CDR3 sequence is CASKGTSGGFLYEQYF. As DNA, the CDR3 is TGCGCCAGCAAGGGGACTAGCGGGGGATTTTTGTACGAGCAGTACTTC. This chain joins TRBV10-2 and TRBJ2-7; 14 bases align to TRBD2. Germline CDR1 reads WSHSY; CDR2 reads SAAADI. CDR3 size: 16 residues. The V segment lost 7 bases and the J segment 4 bases; nucleotides outside the gene matches: 9.

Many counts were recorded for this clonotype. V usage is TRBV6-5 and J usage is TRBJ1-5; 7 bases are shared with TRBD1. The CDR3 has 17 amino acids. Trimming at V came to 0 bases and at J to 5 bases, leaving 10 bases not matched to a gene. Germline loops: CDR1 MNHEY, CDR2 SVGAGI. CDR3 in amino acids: CASSYSGERGGHQPQHF. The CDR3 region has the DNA TGTGCCAGCAGTTACTCGGGGGAGCGAGGGGGCCATCAGCCCCAGCATTTT.

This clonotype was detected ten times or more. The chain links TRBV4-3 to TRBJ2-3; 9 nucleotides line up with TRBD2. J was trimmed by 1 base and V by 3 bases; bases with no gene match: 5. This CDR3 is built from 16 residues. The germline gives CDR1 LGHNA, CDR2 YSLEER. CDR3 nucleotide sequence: TGCGCCAGCAGCCAGGCCCGGACTAGCGGCACAGATACGCAGTATTTT. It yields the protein CASSQARTSGTDTQYF.

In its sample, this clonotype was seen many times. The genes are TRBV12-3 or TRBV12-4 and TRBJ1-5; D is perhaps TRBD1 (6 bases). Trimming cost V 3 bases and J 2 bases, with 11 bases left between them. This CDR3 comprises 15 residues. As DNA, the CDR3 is TGTGCCAGCAGTTTGACAGGACGGGGCAATCAGCCCCAGCATTTT. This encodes CASSLTGRGNQPQHF.

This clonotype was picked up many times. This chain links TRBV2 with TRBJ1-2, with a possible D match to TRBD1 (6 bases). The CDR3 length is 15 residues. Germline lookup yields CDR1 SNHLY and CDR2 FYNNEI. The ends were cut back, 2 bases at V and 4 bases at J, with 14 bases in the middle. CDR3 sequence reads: CASSESGGLFYGYTF. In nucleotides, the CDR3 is TGTGCCAGCAGTGAATCTGGGGGCCTCTTCTATGGCTACACCTTC.

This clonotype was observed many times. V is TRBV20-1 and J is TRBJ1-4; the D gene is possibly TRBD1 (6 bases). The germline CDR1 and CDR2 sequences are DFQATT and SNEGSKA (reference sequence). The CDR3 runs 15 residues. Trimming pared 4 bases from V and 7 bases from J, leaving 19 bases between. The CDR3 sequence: CSANDRRGGGEKLFF. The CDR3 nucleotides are TGCAGTGCTAACGACAGGAGGGGAGGGGGTGAAAAACTGTTTTTT.